Each of the 8 T cell receptor beta chains below was sequenced from the same sample in a study of cytomegalovirus exposure and HLA in healthy donors. Vbeta (60) and Jbeta (13) primers were used in the PCR. Data came from immunoSEQ multiplex PCR; TCRdb stores just in-frame clones and leaves some out. This table has about 82,000 clones, approximately 74% appearing once. The source material was PBMCs. These receptor sequences come from a woman aged 45-65 years in good health and CMV-seropositive.

CDR3: CASSSASSRAYEQYF. DNA of the CDR3: TGTGCCAGCAGCTCGGCTAGCTCGCGAGCCTACGAGCAGTACTTC. The chain combines TRBV9 with TRBJ2-7; tentatively, D is TRBD2 (5 bases). With 4 bases removed from V and 2 bases from J, the gap between germline ends came to 16 bases. This CDR3 contains 15 residues. Germline values: CDR1 SGDLS, CDR2 YYNGEE.

V gene TRBV27 combines with J gene TRBJ2-3; weak D call: TRBD2 (6 bases). Germline assignment: CDR1 MNHEY and CDR2 SMNVEV (reference sequence). The V gene lost 4 bases and the J gene lost 1 base, with 12 bases spanning the gap. There are 15 residues in the CDR3. This chain's CDR3 is CASSSPSGGTDTQYF. CDR3 DNA: TGTGCCAGCAGTTCCCCCTCGGGAGGCACAGATACGCAGTATTTT.

V and J are TRBV2 and TRBJ2-1; 7 bases are shared with TRBD2. The CDR3 covers 11 residues. V was clipped by 3 bases and J by 14 bases; unmatched bases: 4. Per germline, CDR1 SNHLY and CDR2 FYNNEI. This chain's CDR3 is CASSEETSKFF. The DNA of the CDR3 is TGTGCCAGCAGTGAGGAGACTAGCAAGTTCTTC.

The V gene is TRBV30, the J gene TRBJ2-7, with 8 bases lining up with TRBD2. From germline, CDR1 is GTSNPN and CDR2 SVGIG (reference sequence). This CDR3 spans 14 amino acids. V lost 8 bases, J lost 3 bases, and 12 bases stayed unmatched. The CDR3 bases are TGTGCCAGAGGCGCGGGAGGTGGACTCTACGAGCAGTACTTC. This codes for CARGAGGGLYEQYF. Filled out from reference TRBV30 and TRBJ2-7, the complete variable domain reads SQTIHQWPATLVQPVGSPLSLECTVEGTSNPNLYWYRQAAGRGLQLLFYSVGIGQISSEVPQNLSASRPQDRQFILSSKKLLLSDSGFYLCARGAGGGLYEQYFGPGTRLTVT.

A single count supports this clone. The chain recombines TRBV30 with TRBJ2-1; 7 bases fit TRBD2. CDR3 size: 12 residues. The junction had 8 bases not matched to a gene; V was cut back by 3 bases and J by 12 bases. Looked up from germline, CDR1 is GTSNPN and CDR2 is SVGIG (reference sequence). CDR3 protein: CAWRLASRGQFF. In nucleotides, the CDR3 is TGTGCCTGGAGACTAGCGAGTCGGGGGCAGTTCTTC. Combining the CDR3 with reference TRBV30 and TRBJ2-1 gives the whole variable domain SQTIHQWPATLVQPVGSPLSLECTVEGTSNPNLYWYRQAAGRGLQLLFYSVGIGQISSEVPQNLSASRPQDRQFILSSKKLLLSDSGFYLCAWRLASRGQFFGPGTRLTVL.

This clone appeared once. The chain is built from TRBV27 and TRBJ2-1; 8 bases are shared with TRBD1. CDR1 MNHEY and CDR2 SMNVEV come from the germline V gene (reference sequence). This CDR3 contains 16 residues. J gave up 7 bases and V 3 bases, and 11 bases lay outside the gene matches. The CDR3 nucleotides read TGTGCCAGCAGTTTGCCCCCTTTAACAGGGGGGAATGAGCAGTTCTTC. Translating it yields CASSLPPLTGGNEQFF.

In its sample, this clone was seen once. This CDR3 is CATRVGGGSTGELFF. CDR3 in DNA: TGTGCCACCCGCGTGGGGGGAGGGTCCACCGGGGAGCTGTTTTTT. The J gene is TRBJ2-2, the V gene TRBV10-3; 7 bases map to TRBD2. Germline assignment: CDR1 ENHRY and CDR2 SYGVKD. CDR3 size: 15 residues. The J segment lost 4 bases and the V segment lost 10 bases, leaving 12 bases of the junction unmatched.

The chain is built from TRBV11-2 and TRBJ2-2; 16 bases agree with TRBD2. Trimming took 4 bases from V and 3 from J; bases not matched to a gene: 2. Germline V gene data show CDR1 as SGHAT and CDR2 as FQNNGV. The CDR3 spans 17 residues. Written as DNA, the CDR3 is TGTGCCAGCAGCTCGGGACTAGCGGGAGGGTACACCGGGGAGCTGTTTTTT. Amino acid sequence: CASSSGLAGGYTGELFF. Full variable domain (missing parts from reference TRBV11-2 and TRBJ2-2): EAGVAQSPRYKIIEKRQSVAFWCNPISGHATLYWYQQILGQGPKLLIQFQNNGVVDDSQLPKDRFSAERLKGVDSTLKIQPAKLEDSAVYLCASSSGLAGGYTGELFFGEGSRLTVL.